The 27 T cell receptor beta chains presented below share a single source sample, sequenced in a study of T cells in Graves' hyperthyroidism and ophthalmopathy. The source material, RNA transcripts, was used to amplify TCR beta CDR3 regions. The HTBI primer set served for first-round RT-PCR of the TCR CDR3. TCRdb processed the multiplex PCR reads anew with MiXCR; each CDR3 protein has one entry. The sample yields about 520,000 distinct CDR3 sequences, roughly a quarter seen once. Source material: blood. Receptor source: a woman in her 30s with Graves' ophthalmopathy.

In its sample, this clonotype was seen many times. This sequence joins TRBV12-3 or TRBV12-4 and TRBJ1-2, with a weak D call TRBD1 (6 bases). V lost 2 bases, J lost 7 bases, and 11 bases lay in between. This CDR3 contains 13 residues. Written as DNA, the CDR3 is TGTGCCAGCAGTTTACGGGGGCGAGGTGGCTACACCTTC. It encodes CASSLRGRGGYTF.

This clonotype was detected many times. CDR3: CSARDRWDLYGYTF. The CDR3 DNA sequence: TGCAGTGCTAGAGATCGCTGGGACCTCTATGGCTACACCTTC. This sequence joins TRBV20-1 and TRBJ1-2, with D tentatively TRBD1 (5 bases). V gave up 0 bases and J gave up 4 bases, with 12 bases separating them. The CDR3 totals 14 residues. CDR1 and CDR2 (germline): DFQATT, SNEGSKA (reference sequence).

This rearrangement joins TRBV25-1 to TRBJ1-6; 9 bases agree with TRBD1. Germline V gene sequence: CDR1 MGHDK, CDR2 SYGVNS. This CDR3 is 14 amino acids long. Trimming took 10 bases from V and 8 from J; bases not matched to a gene: 9. The CDR3 spells CATSTGGRDSPLHF. For the CDR3, the DNA is TGTGCCACCTCGACAGGGGGGAGAGATTCACCCCTCCACTTT.

This chain uses TRBV6-1 with TRBJ2-5, with 7 bases lining up with TRBD2. The germline gives CDR1 MNHNS, CDR2 SASEGT. The CDR3 has 16 amino acids. J lost 1 base, V lost 0 bases, and 5 bases had no gene match. The CDR3 protein is CASSEAGGGGQETQYF. The CDR3 DNA sequence: TGTGCCAGCAGTGAAGCTGGGGGGGGAGGCCAAGAGACCCAGTACTTC.

Turning to this clonotype: It is unclear where the CDR3 begins or ends on the DNA, so no DNA is shown, and the CDR3 is as TCRdb lists it. This chain joins TRBV27 and TRBJ2-7; the D call TRBD2 from the table was never checked on the DNA. The CDR3 extends over 19 residues, inclusive of both ends. CDR1 is MNHEY, CDR2 SMNVEV, per germline (reference sequence). The CDR3 spells CASSSSGLAGGPLSYEQYF.

This clonotype was detected many times. One base away lies a much larger clone, so this may be a sequencing read error. The chain couples TRBV6-5 to TRBJ1-1; D possibly corresponds to TRBD1 (5 bases). The V end lost 2 bases, the J end lost 3 bases, and 13 bases lay between the germline ends. There are 15 residues in the CDR3. Germline CDR1 MNHEY, CDR2 SVGAGI. The CDR3 here is CASSYAGDMDTEAFF. The CDR3 coding sequence is TGTGCCAGCAGTTACGCGGGGGATATGGACACTGAAGCTTTCTTT.

This clonotype was picked up many times. The chain joins TRBV11-2 to TRBJ2-7, with 8 bases aligning to TRBD2. The CDR3 is 15 residues long. With V trimmed by 6 bases and J by 1 base, 8 bases remained unmatched. Per the germline V gene, CDR1 is SGHAT and CDR2 is FQNNGV. CDR3 loop: CASRRAGDRSYEQYF. For the CDR3, the DNA is TGTGCCAGCAGAAGAGCGGGGGACCGTTCCTACGAGCAGTACTTC.

This clonotype appeared many times. The rearrangement joins TRBV12-3 or TRBV12-4 to TRBJ1-1; D gene uncertain. V was pared by 3 bases and J by 1 base, with 9 bases between. This CDR3 has 14 residues. For the CDR3, the DNA is TGTGCCAGCAGTTTGCCGGCGACGAACACTGAAGCTTTCTTT. It specifies CASSLPATNTEAFF.

This clonotype has at least ten counts. The chain links TRBV7-9 to TRBJ2-5, with D possibly being TRBD2 (6 bases). The CDR3 length is 15 residues. The V gene lost 5 bases and the J gene lost 2 bases, with 15 bases spanning the gap. The V gene's germline CDR1 is SEHNR and CDR2 FQNEAQ (reference sequence). This chain's CDR3 is CASSPRLEEQETQYF. Here the CDR3 DNA reads TGTGCCAGCAGCCCTAGACTAGAGGAGCAAGAGACCCAGTACTTC. Variable domain in full (rest from reference TRBV7-9 and TRBJ2-5): DTGVSQNPRHKITKRGQNVTFRCDPISEHNRLYWYRQTLGQGPEFLTYFQNEAQLEKSRLLSDRFSAERPKGSFSTLEIQRTEQGDSAMYLCASSPRLEEQETQYFGPGTRLLVL.

This clonotype was seen ten or more times. The chain is built from TRBV11-2 and TRBJ1-2, with unresolved D. Germline values: CDR1 SGHAT, CDR2 FQNNGV. V lost 1 base and J lost 0, with 15 bases in between. CDR3 length: 17 amino acids. CDR3 in amino acids: CASSLGSSLTANYGYTF. CDR3 in DNA: TGTGCCAGCAGCTTAGGATCGTCCCTAACAGCTAACTATGGCTACACCTTC. The variable domain in full, completed from reference TRBV11-2 and TRBJ1-2, reads EAGVAQSPRYKIIEKRQSVAFWCNPISGHATLYWYQQILGQGPKLLIQFQNNGVVDDSQLPKDRFSAERLKGVDSTLKIQPAKLEDSAVYLCASSLGSSLTANYGYTFGSGTRLTVV.

This clonotype has a count of ten or more. Its ends do not fully match the called genes, so a read error is possible. The rearrangement uses TRBV6-1 and TRBJ1-1, with D unclear. From germline, CDR1 is MNHNS and CDR2 SASEGT. CDR3 length: 13 residues. CDR3 nucleotides: TGCGCCAGCAGTGGAGCGGAGAACACTGAAGCTTTCTTT. Protein: CASSGAENTEAFF.

J is TRBJ1-5 and V is TRBV27; TRBD1 is a possible D gene (5 bases). Germline V gives CDR1 MNHEY, CDR2 SMNVEV (reference sequence). The CDR3 has 13 residues. V was pared by 10 bases and J by 2 bases, with 12 bases between. The CDR3 region has the DNA TGTGCCACCTCCCTGGGGGGCAATCAGCCCCAGCATTTT. Encoded protein: CATSLGGNQPQHF.

This chain uses TRBV5-1 with TRBJ1-5, with 9 bases fitting TRBD1. This CDR3 contains 15 residues. J gave up 3 bases and V 3 bases, and 4 bases lay outside the gene matches. From germline, CDR1 is SGHRS and CDR2 YFSETQ. Here the CDR3 reads CASSWGDRDNQPQHF. CDR3 nucleotide sequence: TGCGCCAGCAGCTGGGGGGACAGGGACAATCAGCCCCAGCATTTT.

Ten or more counts support this clonotype. This rearrangement joins TRBV20-1 to TRBJ1-3; D gene unclear. Trimming removed 0 bases from V and 4 bases from J, with 4 bases in between. Germline values: CDR1 DFQATT, CDR2 SNEGSKA (reference sequence). The CDR3 runs to 12 residues. The CDR3 loop reads CSAREGGNTIYF. The CDR3 coding sequence is TGCAGTGCTAGAGAAGGGGGAAACACCATATATTTT.

This clonotype was picked up many times. V is TRBV6-2 or TRBV6-3 and J is TRBJ2-2; D call uncertain. Trimming stripped 2 bases from V and 0 bases from J, with 7 bases between. This CDR3 region has 15 residues. Germline lookup yields CDR1 MNHEY and CDR2 SVGEGT. The CDR3 DNA sequence: TGTGCCAGCAGTTACGAGCTAGCGAACACCGGGGAGCTGTTTTTT. It translates to CASSYELANTGELFF.

This clonotype was recorded a few times. The chain joins TRBV3-1 to TRBJ2-7, with D possibly being TRBD2 (6 bases). The CDR3 loop spans 15 amino acids. With 1 base removed from V and 3 bases from J, the gap between germline ends came to 13 bases. Germline V CDR1 and CDR2: LGHDT, YNNKEL (reference sequence). The CDR3 here is CASSQGELAHYEQYF. CDR3 in DNA: TGTGCCAGCAGCCAAGGAGAACTAGCACACTACGAGCAGTACTTC.

There are many counts of this clonotype. The chain recombines TRBV7-9 with TRBJ2-7, with a tentative D call TRBD2 (6 bases). Deletions cut 4 bases from V and 6 bases from J, with 13 bases between. The CDR3 spans 13 residues. CDR1 is SEHNR and CDR2 is FQNEAQ in the germline V gene (reference sequence). The CDR3 region is CASSSIAGGEQYF. The CDR3 bases are TGTGCCAGCAGCTCTATCGCCGGGGGCGAGCAGTACTTC. Full variable domain (missing parts from reference TRBV7-9 and TRBJ2-7): DTGVSQNPRHKITKRGQNVTFRCDPISEHNRLYWYRQTLGQGPEFLTYFQNEAQLEKSRLLSDRFSAERPKGSFSTLEIQRTEQGDSAMYLCASSSIAGGEQYFGPGTRLTVT.

This clonotype was observed at least ten times. This chain connects TRBV12-3 or TRBV12-4 to TRBJ2-7, with D tentatively TRBD2 (6 bases). Trimming left V 1 base short and J 4 bases short, with 11 bases between. The CDR3 totals 14 residues. This chain's CDR3 is CASSLEGGDYEQYF. The DNA of the CDR3 is TGTGCCAGCAGTTTAGAGGGCGGGGATTACGAGCAGTACTTC.

In its sample, this clonotype was seen a few times. V usage is TRBV12-3 or TRBV12-4 and J usage is TRBJ1-1; no clear D gene. CDR3 size: 15 residues. Trimming took 2 bases from V and 1 from J, leaving 11 bases between them. The CDR3 nucleotides read TGTGCCAGCAGTTTAACCCCCCTTCAGAACACTGAAGCTTTCTTT. Translated, it gives CASSLTPLQNTEAFF.

In this sample, this clonotype turned up many times. The V and J genes are TRBV20-1 and TRBJ2-5; no clear D gene. The CDR3 runs to 13 residues. Trimming pared 1 base from V and 5 bases from J, leaving 11 bases between. Germline CDR1 and CDR2: DFQATT and SNEGSKA (reference sequence). The CDR3 DNA reads TGCAGTGCTAGAGTGACTGGAGTTGAGACCCAGTACTTC. This gives the protein CSARVTGVETQYF.

The rearrangement joins TRBV6-1 to TRBJ1-2; maybe TRBD1 (5 bases). The V end lost 2 bases, the J end lost 5 bases, and 9 bases lay between the germline ends. This CDR3 region has 13 residues. From germline, CDR1 is MNHNS and CDR2 SASEGT. The DNA of the CDR3 is TGTGCCAGCAGTGAATCGGGGGTATATGGCTACACCTTC. Amino acid sequence: CASSESGVYGYTF.

This clonotype was observed many times. This chain uses TRBV14 with TRBJ1-1, with D possibly being TRBD1 (5 bases). The CDR3 sequence is 15 residues long. Germline CDR1 is SGHDN and CDR2 is FVKESK. V dropped 1 base and J dropped 5 bases, with 14 bases sitting between them. CDR3 in amino acids: CASSQAWTPRTEAFF. The CDR3 DNA sequence: TGTGCCAGCAGCCAAGCTTGGACACCCAGGACTGAAGCTTTCTTT.

The chain is built from TRBV2 and TRBJ2-5; 11 bases are a match to TRBD2. CDR1 is SNHLY and CDR2 is FYNNEI in the germline V gene. The J segment lost 1 base and the V segment lost 8 bases, leaving 9 bases of the junction unmatched. This CDR3 has 16 amino acids. CDR3: CASHATSGRGQETQYF. In DNA form, the CDR3 reads TGTGCCAGCCACGCAACTAGCGGGAGAGGCCAAGAGACCCAGTACTTC.

This clonotype has ten or more counts. The J gene is TRBJ1-5, the V gene TRBV20-1; 11 bases map to TRBD1. The germline V gene encodes CDR1 DFQATT and CDR2 SNEGSKA (reference sequence). The CDR3 runs to 15 residues. The V gene end was trimmed by 6 bases and the J gene end by 2 bases; junction bases not matched to a gene: 6. The CDR3 protein is CSAQDRGQGNQPQHF. The CDR3 nucleotides are TGCAGTGCACAGGACAGGGGGCAAGGCAATCAGCCCCAGCATTTT.

This clonotype was observed many times. The gene calls are TRBV29-1 and TRBJ2-7; 8 positions agree with TRBD1. Germline CDR1 is SQVTM and CDR2 is ANQGSEA. The ends lost 4 bases at V and 3 bases at J; junction bases unmatched: 5. The CDR3 is made up of 13 amino acids. The CDR3: CSVADRGFYEQYF. In nucleotides, the CDR3 is TGCAGCGTTGCTGACAGGGGCTTCTACGAGCAGTACTTC.

V gene TRBV6-5 combines with J gene TRBJ2-7; D is uncertain. With 6 bases removed from V and 2 bases from J, the gap between germline ends came to 11 bases. The CDR3 totals 13 residues. Germline V gene data show CDR1 as MNHEY and CDR2 as SVGAGI. Here the CDR3 reads CASRLYPTYEQYF. The CDR3 region has the DNA TGTGCCAGCAGGTTATACCCGACCTACGAGCAGTACTTC.

The rearrangement joins TRBV11-3 to TRBJ2-5; perhaps D is TRBD1 or TRBD2 (6 bases each). Trimming removed 2 bases from V and 4 bases from J, with 14 bases in between. The CDR3 has 15 amino acids. The V gene's germline CDR1 is SGHNT and CDR2 YENEEA. CDR3 sequence (DNA): TGTGCCAGCAGCTTAATTGGGGGGCCTGGAGAGACCCAGTACTTC. Protein sequence: CASSLIGGPGETQYF.